Following are 8 T cell receptor beta chains from one sample sequenced in a study of early T cells in non-severe SARS-CoV-2 infection. TCRdb redid the calling of the 5' RACE reads with MiXCR, one entry per CDR3 protein. The profile shows over 25,000 distinct CDR3 sequences, 5.5% to 8% of them singletons. The specimen sequenced was whole blood. These receptor sequences come from an adult who was a healthcare worker with PCR-confirmed SARS-CoV-2 infection or an uninfected control (not recorded which).

This clonotype was observed a handful of times. The chain has TRBV15 and TRBJ2-1; 11 bases fit TRBD2. Germline CDR1 is LNHNV and CDR2 is YYDKDF (reference sequence). The CDR3 consists of 16 residues. Trimming cost V 4 bases and J 4 bases; bases outside gene matches: 6. The CDR3: CATSIGGLAGYNEQFF. In nucleotides, the CDR3 is TGTGCCACCAGCATAGGTGGACTAGCGGGTTACAATGAGCAGTTCTTC. Full variable domain (remainder filled in from reference TRBV15 and TRBJ2-1): DAMVIQNPRYQVTQFGKPVTLSCSQTLNHNVMYWYQQKSSQAPKLLFHYYDKDFNNEADTPDNFQSRRPNTSFCFLDIRSPGLGDTAMYLCATSIGGLAGYNEQFFGPGTRLTVL.

This clonotype was picked up many times. The chain uses TRBV28 and TRBJ2-7; TRBD2 aligns across 7 bases. There are 14 residues in the CDR3. V lost 10 bases to trimming and J lost 2 bases; unmatched junction nucleotides: 11. Germline CDR1 MDHEN, CDR2 SYDVKM. The CDR3 DNA is TGTGCCATGAGTCCCGGACTAGTTCCCTACGAGCAGTACTTC. Translation gives CAMSPGLVPYEQYF.

This clonotype has at least ten counts. This chain connects TRBV20-1 to TRBJ1-2, with no clear D. The CDR3 runs 13 residues. V was pared by 6 bases and J by 5 bases, with 16 bases between. Germline CDR1 and CDR2: DFQATT and SNEGSKA (reference sequence). CDR3 loop: CSAIGPGRYGYTF. CDR3 nucleotides: TGCAGTGCCATCGGACCCGGCCGGTATGGCTACACCTTC.

This clonotype was observed many times. V is TRBV7-2 and J is TRBJ2-1, with 8 bases matching TRBD2. V lost 4 bases and J lost 5; bases outside the gene matches: 4. The V gene's germline CDR1 is SGHTA and CDR2 FQGNSA. There are 14 residues in the CDR3. The CDR3 sequence is CASSSRGGHNEQFF. CDR3 DNA: TGTGCCAGCAGCTCCCGGGGGGGGCACAATGAGCAGTTCTTC.

This clonotype has at least ten counts. The gene calls are TRBV7-6 and TRBJ2-1; the match to TRBD1 covers 10 bases. With V trimmed by 4 bases and J by 7 bases, 10 bases remained unmatched. Per the germline V gene, CDR1 is SGHVS and CDR2 is FNYEAQ. The CDR3 length is 16 residues. The CDR3 region is CASSSPRTGGGNEQFF. The CDR3 DNA follows: TGTGCCAGCAGCTCCCCGAGGACAGGGGGTGGTAATGAGCAGTTCTTC.

The sample holds many counts of this clonotype. The chain carries TRBV9 and TRBJ1-2; TRBD1 is a possible D gene (5 bases). The CDR3 runs to 15 residues. The germline V gene encodes CDR1 SGDLS and CDR2 YYNGEE. V was clipped by 3 bases and J by 3 bases, with 15 bases between them. The CDR3 sequence: CASSAPPPGYYGYTF. The CDR3 nucleotides read TGTGCCAGCAGCGCTCCCCCACCAGGGTACTATGGCTACACCTTC.

This clonotype occurred a few times. The chain has TRBV7-6 and TRBJ2-7, with 9 nucleotides matching TRBD2. The CDR3 spans 20 residues. V trimming: 5 bases; J trimming: 0 bases; junction bases outside the gene matches: 20. The germline CDR1 and CDR2 sequences are SGHVS and FNYEAQ. The CDR3 DNA follows: TGTGCCAGCAGCCTCAATAGCGGGAGTCGCTTTAAGAGTTTCTCCTACGAGCAGTACTTC. Its protein product is CASSLNSGSRFKSFSYEQYF.

This clonotype was seen repeatedly, ten times or more. The chain combines TRBV20-1 with TRBJ2-2, with 7 nucleotides matching TRBD2. In germline, CDR1 is DFQATT, CDR2 SNEGSKA (reference sequence). Trimming removed 0 bases from V and 3 bases from J; junction bases left unmatched: 4. The CDR3 runs to 15 residues. The CDR3 bases are TGCAGTGCTAGAGAGGGAGGGTCGGACACCGGGGAGCTGTTTTTT. As protein: CSAREGGSDTGELFF.